What follows describes a single T cell receptor beta chain. Germline and junction disagree at one end, which may indicate a read error. The record originates from a study of tumor-infiltrating lymphocytes in primary liver carcinoma. From unsorted bulk tissue weighing roughly 18-31 mg, DNA and RNA were co-extracted. Per the germline V gene, CDR1 is ENHRY and CDR2 is SYGVKD. The CDR3 has 12 residues. cDNA specific to TCR beta was made from around 450 ng of total RNA, with a constant-region primer employed for priming. Amplification in three nested multiplex PCR rounds with slightly modified ARM-PCR gave rise to TCR beta libraries. In the first two PCR rounds, TRBV1-TRBV30 forward primers were paired with a C-beta reverse primer, and each round lasted about 9 cycles. MiXCR, applied by TCRdb to the multiplex PCR reads, yields one record per CDR3 protein. The sample consists of fewer than 75,000 distinct CDR3 sequences, approximately 74% of them appearing once.

Sequences were obtained from liver tumor tissue from sampling region 4. The sample's subset: tumor region T4, right-lateral pole. The chain couples TRBV10-3 to TRBJ1-1; no definite D call. The origin of this receptor is a man aged 40-49 years with primary liver carcinoma and hepatitis B virus infection. The chain's CDR3 is CAISESLGGALF. DNA of the CDR3: TGTGCCATCAGTGAGTCGTTGGGCGGAGCTTTATTT.